This record concerns one T cell receptor (beta chain) sequence. Its antigen remains unknown. After removal of 4 bases from V and 6 bases from J, the junction contained 6 bases not matched to a gene. The CDR3 covers 15 residues. Germline V gene sequence: CDR1 MNHEY, CDR2 SVGEGT. The sample originates from a study of T cell responses to AZD1222 COVID-19 vaccine. Data came from immunoSEQ multiplex PCR; TCRdb stores just in-frame clones and leaves some out. Of about 150,000 clones listed, 93% are singletons. Points from the study as a whole: Baseline seropositivity characterized only a handful of AZD1222 recipients. As reported, nearly half of all spike-specific TCRs target variant regions that are unmutated. Dominant at 160-218 and 743-854, vaccine-associated CD4 TCRs also spanned spike.

V gene TRBV6-2 or TRBV6-3 combines with J gene TRBJ2-2; 9 positions agree with TRBD2. This clonotype originated in an adult in good health. The specimen comprised peripheral blood, sampled on day 0 of AZD1222 vaccination. The CDR3 spells CASSSAGLAPGELFF. The CDR3 coding sequence is TGTGCCAGCAGTTCCGCGGGACTAGCCCCCGGGGAGCTGTTTTTT.